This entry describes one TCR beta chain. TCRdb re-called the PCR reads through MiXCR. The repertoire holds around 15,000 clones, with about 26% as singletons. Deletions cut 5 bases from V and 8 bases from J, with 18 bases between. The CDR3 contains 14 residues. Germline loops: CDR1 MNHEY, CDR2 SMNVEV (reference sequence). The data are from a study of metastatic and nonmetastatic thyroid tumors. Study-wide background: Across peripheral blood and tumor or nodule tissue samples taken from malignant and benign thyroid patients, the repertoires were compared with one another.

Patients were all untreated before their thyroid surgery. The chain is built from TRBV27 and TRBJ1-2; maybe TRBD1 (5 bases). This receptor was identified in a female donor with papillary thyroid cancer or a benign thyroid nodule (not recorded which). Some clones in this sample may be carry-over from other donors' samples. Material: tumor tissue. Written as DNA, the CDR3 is TGTGCCAGCAGTCAGCGGGACGGGGGAGGGGGCTACACCTTC. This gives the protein CASSQRDGGGGYTF.